The 4 T cell receptor beta chains below were found in one sample sequenced in a study of blood T cell repertoires in COVID-19. Sequencing used immunoSEQ multiplex PCR; TCRdb keeps in-frame clones, though not all of them. The sample lists hundreds of thousands of clones, approximately 91% occurring once. The sample was peripheral blood. These receptors were obtained from a woman younger than 45 with acute or convalescent COVID-19.

This clone was counted only a few times. Here the CDR3 reads CASSLHRQETQYF. The CDR3, as DNA: TGTGCCAGCAGCTTGCACAGGCAAGAGACCCAGTACTTC. The chain recombines TRBV5-4 with TRBJ2-5; TRBD1 might be the D (5 bases). The CDR3 has 13 amino acids. Looked up from germline, CDR1 is SGHNT and CDR2 is YYREEE (reference sequence). The V gene lost 1 base and the J gene lost 2 bases, with 6 bases spanning the gap. Supplemented by reference TRBV5-4 and TRBJ2-5, the full variable domain reads ETGVTQSPTHLIKTRGQQVTLRCSSQSGHNTVSWYQQALGQGPQFIFQYYREEENGRGNFPPRFSGLQFPNYSSELNVNALELDDSALYLCASSLHRQETQYFGPGTRLLVL.

The V call is TRBV30, the J call TRBJ1-1, with D perhaps TRBD1 (6 bases). With 4 bases removed from V and 6 bases from J, the gap between germline ends came to 15 bases. Germline V gene data show CDR1 as GTSNPN and CDR2 as SVGIG (reference sequence). There are 13 residues in the CDR3. CDR3 sequence: CAWTRSGTSEAFF. DNA of the CDR3: TGTGCCTGGACCCGTTCCGGGACATCTGAAGCTTTCTTT.

This clone was found once. The chain couples TRBV5-6 to TRBJ1-4, with TRBD1 identical over 11 bases. CDR3 length: 19 amino acids. The junction had 15 bases not matched to a gene; V was cut back by 0 bases and J by 8 bases. Looked up from germline, CDR1 is SGHDT and CDR2 is YYEEEE. CDR3 in DNA: TGTGCCAGCAGCTTGGCCTGGACAGGGGGCCAAACTAAAGAGGAAAAACTGTTTTTT. This sequence encodes CASSLAWTGGQTKEEKLFF.

The rearrangement links TRBV4-3 to TRBJ2-3; 11 nucleotides agree with TRBD1. This CDR3 has 15 amino acids. Germline CDR1 and CDR2: LGHNA and YSLEER. Trimming took 1 base from V and 4 from J; bases not matched to a gene: 1. The CDR3 reads CASSQGDRGSDTQYF. The DNA for the CDR3 is TGCGCCAGCAGCCAAGGGGACAGGGGGTCAGATACGCAGTATTTT.